The clone carrying this TCR beta chain was detected only a few times. Its antigen is undetermined. The sample comes from a study of metastatic and nonmetastatic thyroid tumors. Overall study context: Across blood and tumor or nodule tissue, repertoires from malignant and benign thyroid patients were compared with one another.

Each patient went into thyroid surgery without having received any treatment. Per the original methods: A classifier of distant metastasis in papillary thyroid cancer was built from CDR3 differences (across clinicopathological groups). Via MiXCR, TCRdb re-called the PCR reads. The V and J calls follow TCRdb's processing rather than the paper's. The sample consists of about 14,000 clones, just under 30% of them appearing once. Study-wide findings and caveats: Relative to benign nodules, malignant thyroid tumors were reportedly characterized by significantly elevated TCR beta diversity in blood and tumor.

The V gene's germline CDR1 is SGHRS and CDR2 YFSETQ. The V end was cut by 0 bases, the J end by 4 bases, with 11 bases between. CDR3 length: 14 residues. This receptor was identified in a female donor with papillary thyroid cancer or a benign thyroid nodule (not recorded which). Some clones in this sample may be carry-over from other donors' samples. The specimen sequenced was blood. The rearrangement uses TRBV5-1 and TRBJ2-7; no reliable D call. CDR3 sequence (DNA): TGCGCCAGCAGCTTGGGGCTAGTGGGTTACGAGCAGTACTTC. Its translation is CASSLGLVGYEQYF.